What follows describes a single TCR beta chain. Its binding antigen is unknown. The sample holds no much larger clone one base away, and base qualities are not on file. Its CDR3 holds 13 amino acids, cysteine through phenylalanine. Solely the CDR3 DNA is kept, with 39 bases framed from the first base. The V end loses 6 bases and the J end loses 1 base, and a stretch of 9 bases separates them. CDR1 and CDR2 were assigned from the germline V gene (reference sequence) as SGHAT and FQDESV. After less than 13 days of culture, CD4+ T cells were isolated with the EasySep CD4+ T cell isolation kit. Healthy vaccine recipients had no prior SARS-CoV-2 infection, confirmed by negative nucleocapsid antibodies before and after vaccination. On days 3 and 7, half of the culture medium was replaced with fresh IL-2-containing medium. Unless noted otherwise, every peptide stimulation condition was cultured in triplicate wells. PBMC were separated from whole blood using Ficoll-Paque Plus gradient centrifugation and were then either cryopreserved at -140C or used fresh. Genomic DNA was extracted from cultured CD4+ T cells with the QIAamp micro DNA kit.

The data were taken from a study of vaccination effects on CD4 cells after COVID-19 (dated by TCRdb to 2022 to 2024). About the study as a whole: In the ViraFEST assay, PBMC were stimulated with viral peptide pools, and TCR sequencing was then used to find antigen-specific CD4+ T cell clonotypes based on their expansion. Each participant got two doses of an mRNA SARS-CoV-2 vaccine, either BNT162b2 or mRNA-1273. Cultures from other donors in the study were sequenced with the Oncomine TCR Beta short-read assay on an Illumina iSeq 100. The full study included roughly 10 COVID-19 convalescent patients and a few SARS-CoV-2-naive healthy vaccine recipients. Each well held roughly 2 million PBMC cultured in IMDM containing roughly 5.1% human AB serum, around 10 IU/ml IL-2 and gentamicin, along with approximately 10 ug/ml peptides. SARS-CoV-2 spike-specific CD4+ TCR repertoires from before and after mRNA vaccination were compared in COVID-19 convalescent patients and in infection-naive vaccine recipients. On the study overall, not on this receptor specifically: Marked clonal contraction was observed in both infection-induced and vaccine-induced clones at late post-vaccination timepoints, consistent with waning T cell responses. Limitations of the study were the small number of convalescent patients and the absence of early post-infection timepoints. In healthy vaccine recipients, vaccine-induced clones were almost all SARS-CoV-2 mono-reactive, with only 1 of 255 cross-reactive with common cold coronaviruses.

Receptors were amplified or captured by the immunoSEQ multiplex PCR assay. TCR beta CDR3 sequencing was performed on DNA from the cultured, isolated CD4+ T cells. The authors' analysis ran thus. The analysis removed non-productive TCR sequences, trimmed reads to the CDR3 region, and retained only CDR3s that were 7 or more amino acids long. Antigen-specific clonotypes were identified using the MANAFEST web app by comparison of expansion in peptide wells against reference cultures. For clones to be considered positive, expansion at FDR<0.05 versus reference and all other wells, an odds ratio above 5, and a frequency above 0.1% in two replicate wells were required. Clonotypes significantly expanded in SARS-CoV-2 spike wells and in at least one common cold coronavirus spike condition were defined as cross-reactive. Using the stringdist R package, CDR3 similarity was measured by Levenshtein distance, and unrooted trees were constructed with ape in R 3.6.1. The table comes from immuneACCESS by way of TCRdb, which keeps in-frame sequences with V and J called. Part of the clones is missing from these tables; in studies checked, under half for an unresolved V gene and the rest for unknown reasons. V, J and clone size are those of that table, while D and trimming were read from the DNA. The table for this sample lists around 70,000 clones; approximately 71% of them were counted only once. 2% to 2.5% of the sample goes to the ten largest clones.

The source of this sequence is a human donor who received a COVID-19 vaccine. The chain joins TRBV11-1 to TRBJ1-2, with the D gene uncertain. Specimen: CD4+ T cells from PBMCs cultured without peptide, collected before COVID-19 vaccination. Here the CDR3 is given as CASRPDGNYGYTF. The DNA sequence is as follows: TGTGCCAGCAGACCGGACGGTAACTATGGCTACACCTTC. Reference TRBV11-1 and TRBJ1-2 genes cover what lies past the CDR3, so the full variable domain is EAEVAQSPRYKITEKSQAVAFWCDPISGHATLYWYRQILGQGPELLVQFQDESVVDDSQLPKDRFSAERLKGVDSTLKIQPAELGDSAMYLCASRPDGNYGYTFGSGTRLTVV.